Listed here are 25 T cell receptor beta chains from one sample, sequenced in a study of multiple sclerosis patients with progressive multifocal leukoencephalopathy. TCRdb keeps only in-frame clones here, not all; method: immunoSEQ multiplex PCR. The sample includes 25,000 to 30,000 clones, about nine tenths of them seen just once. Time point meaning: roughly 6 months of natalizumab therapy. The material sequenced was PBMCs, taken from a patient treated with natalizumab. The receptors originated from a human donor with multiple sclerosis.

The chain has TRBV12-5 and TRBJ2-7; D unclear. The CDR3 totals 11 residues. Germline values: CDR1 LGHNT, CDR2 FRNRAP. V dropped 5 bases and J dropped 7 bases, with 9 bases sitting between them. This chain's CDR3 is CASGPAREQYF. CDR3 DNA sequence: TGTGCTAGTGGTCCAGCCCGGGAGCAGTACTTC.

The V gene is TRBV5-6, the J gene TRBJ1-3; no clear D. Trimming shortened V by 4 bases and J by 0 bases, and 11 bases separated the two germline ends. Germline V gives CDR1 SGHDT, CDR2 YYEEEE. This CDR3 has 15 residues. CDR3 bases: TGTGCCAGCAGCCCCGGTGTGGGCTCTGGAAACACCATATATTTT. Translation: CASSPGVGSGNTIYF.

The chain carries TRBV6-6 and TRBJ1-2; D might be TRBD1 (6 bases). Germline lookup yields CDR1 MNHNY and CDR2 SVGAGI (reference sequence). This CDR3 comprises 13 residues. Trimming cost V 7 bases and J 3 bases, with 12 bases left between them. The CDR3, as DNA: TGTGCCAGCATGACAGGAAGATACTATGGCTACACCTTC. This encodes CASMTGRYYGYTF.

The chain couples TRBV30 to TRBJ2-2, with 15 bases matching TRBD2. The CDR3 extends over 18 amino acids. V lost 8 bases to trimming and J lost 4 bases; unmatched junction nucleotides: 14. Per germline, CDR1 GTSNPN and CDR2 SVGIG (reference sequence). The CDR3 here is CAQGLGTSGRFGTGELFF. In nucleotides, the CDR3 is TGTGCCCAGGGATTGGGGACTAGCGGGAGGTTTGGCACCGGGGAGCTGTTTTTT.

This rearrangement joins TRBV7-3 to TRBJ2-1; D unresolved. Trimming left V 2 bases short and J 4 bases short, with 6 bases between. The germline V gene encodes CDR1 SGHTA and CDR2 FQGTGA. The CDR3 has 13 amino acids. The CDR3 region has the DNA TGTGCCAGCAGCTTAGCACGTTACAATGAGCAGTTCTTC. Amino acids: CASSLARYNEQFF.

The chain recombines TRBV9 with TRBJ2-1, with a possible D match to TRBD2 (5 bases). In germline, CDR1 is SGDLS, CDR2 YYNGEE. V was shortened by 2 bases and J by 10 bases, with 13 bases between the two germline ends. CDR3 length: 13 amino acids. CDR3 nucleotides: TGTGCCAGCAGCGTGGCGATTCGGGGAGAGCAGTTCTTC. Protein: CASSVAIRGEQFF. Full variable domain (rest looked up from reference TRBV9 and TRBJ2-1): DSGVTQTPKHLITATGQRVTLRCSPRSGDLSVYWYQQSLDQGLQFLIQYYNGEERAKGNILERFSAQQFPDLHSELNLSSLELGDSALYFCASSVAIRGEQFFGPGTRLTVL.

The V and J genes are TRBV7-2 and TRBJ2-2; D unresolved. Trimming removed 1 base at V and 5 bases at J, with 14 bases between. This CDR3 has 16 amino acids. The germline V gene has CDR1 SGHTA and CDR2 FQGNSA. The CDR3 loop reads CASSLVNPRRTGELFF. The CDR3 DNA reads as TGTGCCAGCAGCTTAGTAAACCCGAGAAGGACCGGGGAGCTGTTTTTT. The entire variable domain, with the rest obtained from reference TRBV7-2 and TRBJ2-2, is as follows: GAGVSQSPSNKVTEKGKDVELRCDPISGHTALYWYRQSLGQGLEFLIYFQGNSAPDKSGLPSDRFSAERTGGSVSTLTIQRTQQEDSAVYLCASSLVNPRRTGELFFGEGSRLTVL.

The rearrangement uses TRBV10-1 and TRBJ2-1, with 14 bases identical to TRBD2. This CDR3 comprises 20 residues. J gave up 0 bases and V 4 bases, and 11 bases lay outside the gene matches. Germline loops: CDR1 WNHNN, CDR2 SYGVQD (reference sequence). CDR3 region: CASSARTSGRSPNSYNEQFF. The CDR3 coding sequence is TGCGCCAGCAGTGCCCGGACTAGCGGGAGGTCCCCCAACTCCTACAATGAGCAGTTCTTC.

The genes are TRBV19 and TRBJ2-7; 9 bases match TRBD1. Germline CDR1 is LNHDA and CDR2 is SQIVND (reference sequence). V was pared by 5 bases and J by 6 bases, with 5 bases of the junction left unmatched. This CDR3 spans 13 amino acids. CDR3 DNA sequence: TGTGCCAGTAGTCGGACAGGGGCGGGCGAGCAGTACTTC. Its protein is CASSRTGAGEQYF.

V is TRBV18 and J is TRBJ2-3; the D is unclear. The V gene's germline CDR1 is KGHSH and CDR2 LQKENI. The CDR3 is 14 residues long. Trimming pared 2 bases from V and 4 bases from J, leaving 10 bases between. In DNA form, the CDR3 reads TGTGCCAGCTCACCAGTGTCATCCCCAGATACGCAGTATTTT. Amino acids: CASSPVSSPDTQYF.

This clone occurred once. The chain is built from TRBV2 and TRBJ2-2; no firm D call. The V gene lost 1 base and the J gene lost 6 bases, with 3 bases spanning the gap. This CDR3 contains 12 residues. CDR1 is SNHLY, CDR2 FYNNEI, per germline. In nucleotides, the CDR3 is TGTGCCAGCAGTGAAGGGGCCGGGGAGCTGTTTTTT. Translated: CASSEGAGELFF.

The chain joins TRBV20-1 to TRBJ1-1; no reliable D call. V lost 0 bases and J lost 6, with 5 bases in between. The CDR3 consists of 11 residues. CDR1 is DFQATT, CDR2 SNEGSKA, per germline (reference sequence). This CDR3 reads CSARDPPEAFF. In nucleotides, the CDR3 is TGCAGTGCTAGAGATCCCCCTGAAGCTTTCTTT.

The rearrangement links TRBV19 to TRBJ1-5, with D maybe TRBD1 (6 bases). Germline V CDR1 and CDR2: LNHDA, SQIVND (reference sequence). This CDR3 has 13 amino acids. The V gene lost 9 bases and the J gene lost 5 bases, with 14 bases spanning the gap. The CDR3 loop reads CAREPRGDQPQHF. CDR3 DNA sequence: TGTGCCAGAGAACCCAGGGGAGATCAGCCCCAGCATTTT.

The DNA for the CDR3 is TGTGCCAGCAGCTGGGGCGGGAGTCTCGTATACGAGCAGTACTTC. Translated: CASSWGGSLVYEQYF. V and J are TRBV5-4 and TRBJ2-7; 7 bases are a match to TRBD2. Looked up from germline, CDR1 is SGHNT and CDR2 is YYREEE (reference sequence). The CDR3 is 15 amino acids. V shed 3 bases, J shed 4 bases, and the junction held 10 bases outside the gene matches.

The chain employs TRBV5-1 and TRBJ2-2; D perhaps matches TRBD2 (6 bases). Germline V lookup: CDR1 SGHRS, CDR2 YFSETQ. V gave up 3 bases and J gave up 6 bases, with 9 bases separating them. The CDR3 sequence is 13 residues long. The CDR3: CASSWSGSGELFF. Written as DNA, the CDR3 is TGCGCCAGCAGCTGGAGCGGGTCCGGGGAGCTGTTTTTT.

The rearrangement joins TRBV9 to TRBJ1-2; 7 nucleotides agree with TRBD1. The CDR3 has 15 residues. The V gene end was trimmed by 3 bases and the J gene end by 1 base; junction bases not matched to a gene: 6. Germline V CDR1 and CDR2: SGDLS, YYNGEE. CDR3 bases: TGTGCCAGCAGCGCGCGGGACAGAGATAACTATGGCTACACCTTC. Protein: CASSARDRDNYGYTF. Full variable domain (outside the CDR3, taken from reference TRBV9 and TRBJ1-2): DSGVTQTPKHLITATGQRVTLRCSPRSGDLSVYWYQQSLDQGLQFLIQYYNGEERAKGNILERFSAQQFPDLHSELNLSSLELGDSALYFCASSARDRDNYGYTFGSGTRLTVV.

V is TRBV2 and J is TRBJ2-7, with D perhaps being TRBD1 or TRBD2 (5 bases each). This CDR3 is 14 amino acids long. V lost 5 bases and J lost 0, with 11 bases in between. Germline V gene sequence: CDR1 SNHLY, CDR2 FYNNEI. CDR3 nucleotides: TGTGCCAGCAGTCCCCGTGGGGGCTCCTACGAGCAGTACTTC. Protein sequence: CASSPRGGSYEQYF.

This clone was counted a single time. This chain connects TRBV18 to TRBJ2-5; D is tentatively TRBD1 or TRBD2 (5 bases each). Trimming left V 6 bases short and J 1 base short, with 15 bases between. The CDR3 is 15 residues long. Germline-derived CDR1 and CDR2 are KGHSH and LQKENI. The CDR3 DNA reads TGTGCCAGCTCGCTGGGACGTTCGGGCCAAGAGACCCAGTACTTC. It translates to CASSLGRSGQETQYF.

CDR3 protein: CASSVTGTIGNIQYF. The CDR3 bases are TGTGCCAGCAGCGTTACCGGGACAATAGGGAACATTCAGTACTTC. The rearrangement links TRBV9 to TRBJ2-4; possible D gene TRBD1, 6 bases. The germline V gene encodes CDR1 SGDLS and CDR2 YYNGEE. This CDR3 is 15 amino acids long. V shed 2 bases and J shed 7 bases, with 16 bases lying between them.

This clone is a singleton in its sample. The chain joins TRBV9 to TRBJ2-1, with D hard to call. The germline gives CDR1 SGDLS, CDR2 YYNGEE. The CDR3 length is 15 residues. V was pared by 0 bases and J by 7 bases, with 14 bases between. The CDR3 region has the DNA TGTGCCAGCAGCGTAGATCCGGGTGAGCTGAATGAGCAGTTCTTC. Translation: CASSVDPGELNEQFF.

This clone turned up a few times. Here the CDR3 reads CASSGGLAWTGELFF. For the CDR3, the DNA is TGTGCCAGCAGCGGGGGACTAGCATGGACCGGGGAGCTGTTTTTT. The rearrangement links TRBV6-6 to TRBJ2-2, with TRBD2 matching over 9 bases. Unmatched junction bases numbered 7, after V lost 6 bases and J lost 5 bases. The CDR3 extends over 15 amino acids. Germline lookup yields CDR1 MNHNY and CDR2 SVGAGI (reference sequence).

V is TRBV6-1 and J is TRBJ1-4, with D perhaps matching TRBD1 (5 bases). V was cut by 6 bases and J by 2 bases, with 13 bases left in between. CDR1 is MNHNS and CDR2 is SASEGT in the germline V gene. This CDR3 has 15 amino acids. CDR3 bases: TGTGCCAGCAGACCCGCCAGGGCCACTAATGAAAAACTGTTTTTT. Translation: CASRPARATNEKLFF.

The rearrangement uses TRBV27 and TRBJ2-7; 13 bases line up with TRBD2. From germline, CDR1 is MNHEY and CDR2 SMNVEV (reference sequence). The CDR3 sequence is 15 residues long. The junction had 6 bases not matched to a gene; V was cut back by 6 bases and J by 4 bases. For the CDR3, the DNA is TGTGCCAGCAGGGTCGGGACTAGCGGGACGTACGAGCAGTACTTC. Its translation is CASRVGTSGTYEQYF.

The chain carries TRBV28 and TRBJ1-4; D gene unclear. CDR3 length equals 15 residues. Trimming cost V 4 bases and J 0 bases, with 9 bases left between them. From germline, CDR1 is MDHEN and CDR2 SYDVKM. CDR3 residues: CASSSRSATNEKLFF. The CDR3 region has the DNA TGTGCCAGCAGTTCCCGCAGTGCAACTAATGAAAAACTGTTTTTT.

The CDR3 sequence is CASSPRLVDTQYF. CDR3 bases: TGTGCCAGCAGTCCCCGCTTAGTGGATACGCAGTATTTT. V gene TRBV27 combines with J gene TRBJ2-3; D unclear. Germline V CDR1 and CDR2: MNHEY, SMNVEV (reference sequence). V was trimmed by 5 bases and J by 6 bases, leaving 12 bases between them. The length of the CDR3 is 13 residues.